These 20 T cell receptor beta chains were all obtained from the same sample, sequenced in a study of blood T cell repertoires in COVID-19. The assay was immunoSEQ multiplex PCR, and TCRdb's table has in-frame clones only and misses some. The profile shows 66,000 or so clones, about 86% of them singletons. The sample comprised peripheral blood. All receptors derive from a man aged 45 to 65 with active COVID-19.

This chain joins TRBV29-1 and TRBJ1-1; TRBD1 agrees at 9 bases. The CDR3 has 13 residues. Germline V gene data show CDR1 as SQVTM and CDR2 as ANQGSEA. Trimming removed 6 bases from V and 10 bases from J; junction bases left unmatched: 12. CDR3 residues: CSVSPGTGIGAFF. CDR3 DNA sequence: TGCAGCGTAAGTCCCGGGACAGGGATCGGAGCTTTCTTT.

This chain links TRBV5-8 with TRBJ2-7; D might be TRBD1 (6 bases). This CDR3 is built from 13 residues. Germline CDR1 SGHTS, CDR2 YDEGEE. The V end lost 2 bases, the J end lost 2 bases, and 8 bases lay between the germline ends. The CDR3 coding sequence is TGTGCCAGCAGCTTTCAGGGGACCTACGAGCAGTACTTC. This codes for CASSFQGTYEQYF.

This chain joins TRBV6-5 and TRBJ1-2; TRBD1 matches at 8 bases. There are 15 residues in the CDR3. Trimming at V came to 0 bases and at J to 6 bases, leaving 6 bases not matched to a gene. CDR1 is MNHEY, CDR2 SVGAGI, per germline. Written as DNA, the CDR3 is TGTGCCAGCAGTTACTCGAGTCAGGGGGCTAATGGCTACACCTTC. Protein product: CASSYSSQGANGYTF.

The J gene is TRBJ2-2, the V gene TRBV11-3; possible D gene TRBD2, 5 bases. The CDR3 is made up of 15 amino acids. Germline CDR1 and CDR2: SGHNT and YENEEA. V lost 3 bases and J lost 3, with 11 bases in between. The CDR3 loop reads CASSFTPSHTGELFF. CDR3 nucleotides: TGTGCCAGCAGCTTCACCCCTAGCCACACCGGGGAGCTGTTTTTT.

As DNA, the CDR3 is TGTGCCAGCAGCTTAATGGGCGCGTCCGGAGGCACTGAAGCTTTCTTT. Amino acids: CASSLMGASGGTEAFF. V and J are TRBV7-3 and TRBJ1-1; D gene uncertain. Germline lookup yields CDR1 SGHTA and CDR2 FQGTGA. V was shortened by 1 base and J by 4 bases, with 16 bases between the two germline ends. The CDR3 covers 16 residues.

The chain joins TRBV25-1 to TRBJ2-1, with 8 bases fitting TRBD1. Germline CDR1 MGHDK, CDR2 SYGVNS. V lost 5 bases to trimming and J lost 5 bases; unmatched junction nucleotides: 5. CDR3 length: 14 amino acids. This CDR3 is CASSSDRVDNEQFF. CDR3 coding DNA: TGTGCCAGCAGTTCGGACAGGGTGGACAATGAGCAGTTCTTC.

The CDR3 here is CASGTGTSGYTDTQYF. The CDR3 DNA sequence: TGTGCCAGTGGGACCGGGACTAGCGGATACACAGATACGCAGTATTTT. This sequence joins TRBV19 and TRBJ2-3; 11 bases are shared with TRBD2. Looked up from germline, CDR1 is LNHDA and CDR2 is SQIVND (reference sequence). CDR3 length equals 16 residues. With 8 bases clipped from V and 2 bases from J, the junction kept 9 bases outside the gene matches.

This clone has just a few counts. The CDR3 reads CASSEEVHQPQHF. CDR3 nucleotides: TGTGCCAGCAGCGAAGAGGTACATCAGCCCCAGCATTTT. V is TRBV11-2 and J is TRBJ1-5; the D is unclear. The germline CDR1 and CDR2 sequences are SGHAT and FQNNGV. The CDR3 is made up of 13 amino acids. V lost 5 bases and J 5 bases, leaving 10 bases between the germline ends.

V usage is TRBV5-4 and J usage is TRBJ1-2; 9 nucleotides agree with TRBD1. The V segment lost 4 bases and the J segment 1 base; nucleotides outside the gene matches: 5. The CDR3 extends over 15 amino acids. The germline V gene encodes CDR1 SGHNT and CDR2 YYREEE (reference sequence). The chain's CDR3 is CASSPRQGDNYGYTF. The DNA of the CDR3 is TGTGCCAGCAGCCCGAGACAGGGGGATAACTATGGCTACACCTTC.

CDR3 nucleotides: TGCGCCAGCAGCCAAGATGGGGAGGGCGGCTATGGCTACACCTTC. Protein: CASSQDGEGGYGYTF. The rearrangement uses TRBV4-1 and TRBJ1-2, with unresolved D. Germline V gives CDR1 MGHRA, CDR2 YSYEKL. V gave up 0 bases and J gave up 4 bases, with 12 bases separating them. CDR3 length equals 15 residues.

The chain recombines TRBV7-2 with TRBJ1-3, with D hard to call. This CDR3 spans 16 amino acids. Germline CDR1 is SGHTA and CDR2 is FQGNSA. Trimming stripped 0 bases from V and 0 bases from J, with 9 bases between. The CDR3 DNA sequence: TGTGCCAGCAGCTTAGCTGCGGGCCTCTCTGGAAACACCATATATTTT. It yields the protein CASSLAAGLSGNTIYF.

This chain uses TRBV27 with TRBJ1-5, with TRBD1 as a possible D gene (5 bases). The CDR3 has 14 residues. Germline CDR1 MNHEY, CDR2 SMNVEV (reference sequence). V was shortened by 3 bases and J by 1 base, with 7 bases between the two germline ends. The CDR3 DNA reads TGTGCCAGCAGTTTTGGGGGGAGCAATCAGCCCCAGCATTTT. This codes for CASSFGGSNQPQHF.

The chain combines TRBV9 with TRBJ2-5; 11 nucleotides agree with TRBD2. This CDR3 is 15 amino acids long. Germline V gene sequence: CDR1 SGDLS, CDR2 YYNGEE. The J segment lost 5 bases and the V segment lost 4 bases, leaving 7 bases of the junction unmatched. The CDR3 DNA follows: TGTGCCAGCAGCATTAGCGGGGGGGCCCGGGAGACCCAGTACTTC. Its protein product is CASSISGGARETQYF.

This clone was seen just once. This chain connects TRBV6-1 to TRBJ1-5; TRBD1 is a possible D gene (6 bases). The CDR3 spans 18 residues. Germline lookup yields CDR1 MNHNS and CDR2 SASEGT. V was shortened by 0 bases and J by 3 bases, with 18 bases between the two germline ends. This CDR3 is CASSEALRGDTYNQPQHF. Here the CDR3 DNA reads TGTGCCAGCAGTGAAGCGCTTCGAGGGGACACCTACAATCAGCCCCAGCATTTT.

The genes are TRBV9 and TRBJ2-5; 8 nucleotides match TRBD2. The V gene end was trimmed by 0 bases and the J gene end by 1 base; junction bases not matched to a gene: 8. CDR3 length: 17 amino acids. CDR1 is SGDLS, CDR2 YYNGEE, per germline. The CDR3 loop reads CASSVGNSGDFQETQYF. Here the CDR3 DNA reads TGTGCCAGCAGCGTAGGTAATAGCGGGGACTTCCAAGAGACCCAGTACTTC.

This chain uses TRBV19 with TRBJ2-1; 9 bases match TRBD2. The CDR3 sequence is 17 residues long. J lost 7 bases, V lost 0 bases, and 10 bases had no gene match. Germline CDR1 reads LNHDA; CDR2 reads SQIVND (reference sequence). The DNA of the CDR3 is TGTGCCAGTAGTATAGAGGGACTGGCTAGCGGGACTAATGAGCAGTTCTTC. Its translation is CASSIEGLASGTNEQFF.

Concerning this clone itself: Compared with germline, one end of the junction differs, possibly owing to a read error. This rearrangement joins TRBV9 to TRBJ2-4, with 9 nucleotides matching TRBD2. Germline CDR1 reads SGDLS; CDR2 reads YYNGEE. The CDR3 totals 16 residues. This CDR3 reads CASSAQQGLAQNIQYF. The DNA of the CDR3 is TGTGCCAGCAGCGCCCAACAGGGACTAGCCCAAAACATTCAGTACTTC. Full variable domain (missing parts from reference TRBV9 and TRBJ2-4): DSGVTQTPKHLITATGQRVTLRCSPRSGDLSVYWYQQSLDQGLQFLIQYYNGEERAKGNILERFSAQQFPDLHSELNLSSLELGDSALYFCASSAQQGLAQNIQYFGAGTRLSVL.

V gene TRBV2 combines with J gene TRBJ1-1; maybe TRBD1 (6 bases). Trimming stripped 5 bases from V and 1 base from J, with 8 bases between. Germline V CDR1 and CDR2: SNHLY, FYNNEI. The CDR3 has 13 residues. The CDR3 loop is CASSWTENTEAFF. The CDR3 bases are TGTGCCAGCAGTTGGACAGAGAACACTGAAGCTTTCTTT.

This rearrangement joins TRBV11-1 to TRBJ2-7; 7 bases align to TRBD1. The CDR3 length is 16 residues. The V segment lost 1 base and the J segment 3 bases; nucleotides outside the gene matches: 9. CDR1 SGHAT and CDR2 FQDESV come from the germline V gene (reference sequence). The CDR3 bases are TGTGCCAGCAGCTTAGAACCCCGACAGGGAGTCTACGAGCAGTACTTC. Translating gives CASSLEPRQGVYEQYF.

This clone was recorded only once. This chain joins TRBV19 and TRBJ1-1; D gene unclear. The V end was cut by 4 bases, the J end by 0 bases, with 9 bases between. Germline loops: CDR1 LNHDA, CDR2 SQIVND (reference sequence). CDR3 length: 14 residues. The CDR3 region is CASSREIMNTEAFF. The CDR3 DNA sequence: TGTGCCAGTAGTAGGGAGATCATGAACACTGAAGCTTTCTTT. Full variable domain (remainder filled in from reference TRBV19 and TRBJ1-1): DGGITQSPKYLFRKEGQNVTLSCEQNLNHDAMYWYRQDPGQGLRLIYYSQIVNDFQKGDIAEGYSVSREKKESFPLTVTSAQKNPTAFYLCASSREIMNTEAFFGQGTRLTVV.